This T cell receptor (beta chain) was profiled in a study of OX40 agonist ivuxolimab in advanced cancers. In the study overall: A diagnosis of hepatocellular carcinoma, melanoma, renal cell or head and neck cancer was present in dose-escalation patients. Cohort: around 86% men, mean age about 62, aged about 20 to 90. Study results and limitations: Relative to CD4+ cells, CD8+ T cells on average had more expanded clones.

This clone was detected only a few times. Its target is unknown. TCRdb's copy holds only in-frame clones and misses some; the assay was immunoSEQ multiplex PCR. Among tens of thousands of clones listed, roughly 80% were seen once. Germline V gene data show CDR1 as GTSNPN and CDR2 as SVGIG (reference sequence). The CDR3 length is 15 residues. The V gene end was trimmed by 5 bases and the J gene end by 3 bases; junction bases not matched to a gene: 10. The sequences come from CD4+ or CD8+ T cells sorted from blood, collected in a trial of the OX40 agonist ivuxolimab. V usage is TRBV30 and J usage is TRBJ1-5, with 7 bases aligning to TRBD1. The clonotype originates from an adult with an advanced solid tumor such as melanoma, head and neck, liver or kidney cancer. The CDR3 DNA follows: TGTGCCTGGCGGGAGAGACAGGGCACCAATCAGCCCCAGCATTTT. Translated, it gives CAWRERQGTNQPQHF.